Presented here are 5 T cell receptor beta chains from one specimen sequenced in a study of monozygotic twins with inflammatory bowel disease. With the 5' RACE reads reprocessed, TCRdb shows one record per CDR3 protein and no DNA. This specimen shows about 210,000 distinct CDR3 sequences; the ten leading clones hold 1.6%. The source material was blood. These receptors all stem from a human donor with ulcerative colitis or Crohn's disease, or a healthy co-twin of an affected twin (not recorded which).

V gene TRBV29-1 combines with J gene TRBJ1-5. The CDR3 length is 14 residues. Germline V gives CDR1 SQVTM, CDR2 ANQGSEA. The CDR3 is CSVEVGSSNQPQHF.

This sequence joins TRBV7-2 and TRBJ1-1; TCRdb reports TRBD1, a call that lacks DNA to check it against. This CDR3 comprises 19 residues. Germline V gene lookup returns CDR1 SGHTA and CDR2 FQGNSA. CDR3 in amino acids: CASSLAGAKGVGKGTEAFF.

This rearrangement joins TRBV11-2 to TRBJ2-5; the TCRdb call, TRBD1, lacks DNA for checking. This CDR3 spans 14 amino acids. CDR1 SGHAT and CDR2 FQNNGV come from the germline V gene. The CDR3 here is CASSWTGGDETQYF.

V is TRBV29-1 and J is TRBJ1-4. The CDR3 has 14 amino acids. Germline-derived CDR1 and CDR2 are SQVTM and ANQGSEA. This CDR3 is CSVASSTDNEKLFF.

The chain uses TRBV7-2 and TRBJ2-2; the TCRdb D gene call, TRBD2, has no DNA to confirm it. CDR1 is SGHTA and CDR2 is FQGNSA in the germline V gene. CDR3 length: 18 amino acids. The CDR3 sequence: CASSLALRLAGGHGELFF.